The rows below give T cell receptor beta chains drawn from one sample of a study of vaccination effects on CD4 cells after COVID-19. The protocol was immunoSEQ multiplex PCR, while the TCRdb copy is restricted to in-frame clones and leaves out a portion. The sample yields tens of thousands of clones, under 85% seen once. Their antigens are not known. Material: CD4+ T cells from PBMCs cultured with HIV peptides, obtained before COVID-19 vaccination. These receptors all stem from a human donor who had a prior SARS-CoV-2 infection. Each CDR3 is given without its conserved first and last residue. Each record gives: clone size, V gene, J gene, CDR3 protein. Rows may omit the clone size; those that give it use once, few, many or a size class.

abundance: once
v_gene: TRBV9
j_gene: TRBJ2-7
CDR3aa: ASSFLPSSYEQY

abundance: once
v_gene: TRBV6-5
j_gene: TRBJ2-1
CDR3aa: ASSYQREGQRF

abundance: few
v_gene: TRBV7-2
j_gene: TRBJ1-6
CDR3aa: ASSLEGTANSPLH

abundance: -
v_gene: TRBV6-2/TRBV6-3
j_gene: TRBJ1-2
CDR3aa: ASSNGIGEMNGYT

abundance: -
v_gene: TRBV3-1/TRBV3-2
j_gene: TRBJ2-7
CDR3aa: ASSLGQQYEQY

abundance: -
v_gene: TRBV11-3
j_gene: TRBJ1-5
CDR3aa: ASSHIVTPRDSNQPQH

abundance: -
v_gene: TRBV3-1/TRBV3-2
j_gene: TRBJ1-6
CDR3aa: ASRFGAPYNSPLH

abundance: -
v_gene: TRBV9
j_gene: TRBJ2-1
CDR3aa: ASSVPGRGVNEQF

abundance: -
v_gene: TRBV15
j_gene: TRBJ2-5
CDR3aa: ATSREGAGTEETQY

abundance: once
v_gene: TRBV6-5
j_gene: TRBJ2-3
CDR3aa: ASSYSMGVLDTQY

abundance: -
v_gene: TRBV6-2/TRBV6-3
j_gene: TRBJ1-2
CDR3aa: ASSYSGTATNYGYT

abundance: -
v_gene: TRBV27
j_gene: TRBJ1-1
CDR3aa: ASSLNRDTEAF

abundance: once
v_gene: TRBV4-3
j_gene: TRBJ1-1
CDR3aa: ASSQRTGRDPEAF

abundance: -
v_gene: TRBV2
j_gene: TRBJ1-6
CDR3aa: ASSVGARGASNSPLH

abundance: -
v_gene: TRBV18
j_gene: TRBJ1-2
CDR3aa: ASSPRSTLYGYT

abundance: -
v_gene: TRBV10-3
j_gene: TRBJ2-7
CDR3aa: AISVGRFEQY

abundance: -
v_gene: TRBV19
j_gene: TRBJ2-5
CDR3aa: ASSYSHLAGGPGETQY

abundance: -
v_gene: TRBV2
j_gene: TRBJ1-1
CDR3aa: ASSRKENTEAF

abundance: few
v_gene: TRBV10-3
j_gene: TRBJ1-6
CDR3aa: AIPEPYNSPLH

abundance: -
v_gene: TRBV15
j_gene: TRBJ1-4
CDR3aa: ATSRGRGEKLF